The rows below give T cell receptor beta chains drawn from one sample of a study of OX40 agonist ivuxolimab in advanced cancers. The protocol was immunoSEQ multiplex PCR, while the TCRdb copy is restricted to in-frame clones and leaves out a portion. The data contain 25,000 to 30,000 clones, around 87% of them singletons. Material: CD4+ or CD8+ T cells sorted from blood, obtained in a trial of the OX40 agonist ivuxolimab. These receptors originate from an adult with an advanced solid tumor such as melanoma, head and neck, liver or kidney cancer. Both conserved end residues are part of each CDR3. The D gene is left open where the match is weak. Size is stated for part of the rows, as once, few or many counts, or as a class when the clone is expanded.

>TRBJ2-7|TRBV5-1|TRBD1|NA
TGCGCCAGCAGCGTGACAGGGGGATACGAGCAGTACTTC
CASSVTGGYEQYF
>TRBJ2-1|TRBV2|NA|NA
TGTGCCAGCAGTGAAGTAGGCAGGGCGGGGGCCCTTAAGCAGTTCTTC
CASSEVGRAGALKQFF
>TRBJ1-1|TRBV7-8|NA|NA
TGTGCCAGCAGCCGGGGGCCGGGCACTGAAGCTTTCTTT
CASSRGPGTEAFF
>TRBJ2-1|TRBV7-9|TRBD2|NA
TGTGCCAGCAGCTTCCTCAGACTAGCGGGGGACAATGAGCAGTTCTTC
CASSFLRLAGDNEQFF
>TRBJ2-7|TRBV7-9|TRBD1|NA
TGTGCCAGCAGCTTATCGTACGGGACAGGGTCTTACGAGCAGTACTTC
CASSLSYGTGSYEQYF
>TRBJ1-2|TRBV21-1|NA|NA
TGTGCCAGCAGCGCCCCGGGGGGAGCGGGGATATACGGCTACACCTTC
CASSAPGGAGIYGYTF
>TRBJ2-7|TRBV6-5|TRBD2|few
TGTGCCAGCAGTTACTCGAGTAGCGGGGTGTCCTACGAGCAGTACTTC
CASSYSSSGVSYEQYF
>TRBJ2-2|TRBV28|NA|NA
TGTGCCAGCAGTTTGGTGACCGGGGAGCTGTTTTTT
CASSLVTGELFF
>TRBJ2-3|TRBV7-9|TRBD2|NA
TGTGCCAGCAGCTTCGCGGGGGGCGGGACAGATACGCAGTATTTT
CASSFAGGGTDTQYF
>TRBJ1-1|TRBV6-5|NA|NA
TGTGCCAGCAGGCCGGGTAAAGGCACTGAAGCTTTCTTT
CASRPGKGTEAFF
>TRBJ2-7|TRBV7-9|TRBD2|NA
TGTGCCAGCAGCTTAGTTCAGCAGATTTTTCCGGGACTACTCTACGAGCAGTACTTC
CASSLVQQIFPGLLYEQYF
>TRBJ2-7|TRBV7-2|TRBD2|NA
TGTGCCAGCACCTATGGAGGCGGGGGGCGCAACGAGCAGTACTTC
CASTYGGGGRNEQYF
>TRBJ2-7|TRBV18|TRBD1|NA
TGTGCCAGCTCACCGGGACAGGTCAGCTCCTACGAGCAGTACTTC
CASSPGQVSSYEQYF
>TRBJ2-2|TRBV5-1|NA|once
TGCGCCAGCAGCGCCCCCTCAGGGGCGAACACCGGGGAGCTGTTTTTT
CASSAPSGANTGELFF
>TRBJ2-1|TRBV7-9|TRBD2|NA
TGTGCCAGCACCCCCCGGACTAGCGGGGGGGGAAGCTCCTACAATGAGCAGTTCTTC
CASTPRTSGGGSSYNEQFF
>TRBJ1-1|TRBV5-1|TRBD1|NA
TGCGCCAGCAGATTTAGACAGGGGGTTGACACTGAAGCTTTCTTT
CASRFRQGVDTEAFF
>TRBJ2-7|TRBV5-6|NA|NA
TGTGCCAGCAGCTTGCCCGGCGCCTACGAGCAGTACTTC
CASSLPGAYEQYF
>TRBJ2-5|TRBV7-9|NA|NA
TGTGCCAGCAGCTTAGGTTGGGGTGAGCGCGAGACCCAGTACTTC
CASSLGWGERETQYF
>TRBJ1-5|TRBV28|NA|few
TGTGCCAGCAGTTCGCGGTATAGCAATCAGCCCCAGCATTTT
CASSSRYSNQPQHF
>TRBJ2-7|TRBV11-2|TRBD2|NA
TGTGCCAGCAGCTCGTTCTCGACTAGCGGGAGTAATAGCTACGAGCAGTACTTC
CASSSFSTSGSNSYEQYF
>TRBJ1-2|TRBV5-1|NA|NA
TGCGCCAGCAGCTTTCGGGACCTGATCGAAGCTAACTATGGCTACACCTTC
CASSFRDLIEANYGYTF
>TRBJ2-3|TRBV9|NA|once
TGTGCCAGCAGCAGAGGGACGTCTGGGACAGATACGCAGTATTTT
CASSRGTSGTDTQYF
>TRBJ2-7|TRBV13|TRBD2|NA
TGTGCCAGCAGCCCCGCGGCGGGAGGAACCTACGAGCAGTACTTC
CASSPAAGGTYEQYF
>TRBJ1-1|TRBV19|TRBD1|NA
TGTGCCAGACCCAACAGGGGAGTAGGGGGTGCCACTGAAGCTTTCTTT
CARPNRGVGGATEAFF
>TRBJ1-2|TRBV5-1|TRBD1|NA
TGCGCCAGCAGCTCATGGACAGGGAAAGACTATGGCTACACCTTC
CASSSWTGKDYGYTF
>TRBJ2-3|TRBV7-9|TRBD2|NA
TGTGCCAGCAGTACGGGCGGGGGATGGGCCACAGATACGCAGTATTTT
CASSTGGGWATDTQYF
>TRBJ1-2|TRBV6-1|TRBD1|once
TGTGCCAGCAGTGTGGGACAGGGGCCTAACTATGGCTACACCTTC
CASSVGQGPNYGYTF
>TRBJ2-1|TRBV4-1|TRBD2|NA
TGCGCCAGCAGCCCGTTGACTAGCGGGGGGGTGAATGAGCAGTTCTTC
CASSPLTSGGVNEQFF
>TRBJ2-1|TRBV11-2|NA|NA
TGTGCCAGCAGCTTCAGCGACAATGAGCAGTTCTTC
CASSFSDNEQFF
>TRBJ2-3|TRBV6-5|NA|NA
TGTGCCAGCAGTACAGCCTTTAGCACAGATACGCAGTATTTT
CASSTAFSTDTQYF
>TRBJ2-7|TRBV27|NA|NA
TGTGCCAGCTTTTCTGGGTACGAGCAGTACTTC
CASFSGYEQYF
>TRBJ2-7|TRBV7-9|NA|once
TGTGCCAGCAGCTTTAAAATATCCGAGCAGTACTTC
CASSFKISEQYF
>TRBJ1-1|TRBV5-8|TRBD1|once
TGTGCCAGCAGCGTGGGACAGGGAATGAACACTGAAGCTTTCTTT
CASSVGQGMNTEAFF
>TRBJ1-1|TRBV28|NA|NA
TGTGCCAGCAGTTTTTCCAGGGTCGGCACTGAAGCTTTCTTT
CASSFSRVGTEAFF
>TRBJ2-2|TRBV27|NA|NA
TGTGCCGTCCTAGATTCAGGGGAGCTGTTTTTT
CAVLDSGELFF
>TRBJ2-5|TRBV28|NA|NA
TGTGCCAGCACCTCTGGCAGACAAGAGACCCAGTACTTC
CASTSGRQETQYF
>TRBJ2-6|TRBV7-7|NA|NA
TGTGCCAGCAGCCCCCGTAGGAAAGTTTTGTCCGGGGCCAACGTCCTGACTTTC
CASSPRRKVLSGANVLTF
>TRBJ1-1|TRBV6-5|TRBD1|NA
TGTGCCAGCAGTCCTTCAGGGGGGGGCACTGAAGCTTTCTTT
CASSPSGGGTEAFF
>TRBJ2-7|TRBV6-1|TRBD1|NA
TGTGCCAGCAGGGCAGGGGGATTATACGAGCAGTACTTC
CASRAGGLYEQYF
>TRBJ2-5|TRBV4-2|TRBD2|NA
TGTGCCAGCAGCCAAGAGACCTTCCTAGCGGACGAGACCCAGTACTTC
CASSQETFLADETQYF
>TRBJ2-1|TRBV7-9|NA|NA
TGTGCCAGCAGCTTAGGGCTTGATCCGTTCTTC
CASSLGLDPFF
>TRBJ2-7|TRBV6-1|TRBD2|NA
TGTGCCAGCAGTGAAGGCGGGGGGCCATCCTACGAGCAGTACTTC
CASSEGGGPSYEQYF
>TRBJ2-5|TRBV9|TRBD2|NA
TGTGCCAGCAGCCCCTGGGGGGGTAAAGAGACCCAGTACTTC
CASSPWGGKETQYF
>TRBJ1-2|TRBV6-5|NA|NA
TGTGCCAGCAGCCCCATTAGTCTTAATGGCTACACCTTC
CASSPISLNGYTF
>TRBJ2-7|TRBV13|TRBD2|NA
TGTGCCAGCTCAACGCTAGCGGGGGACTACGAGCAGTACTTC
CASSTLAGDYEQYF
>TRBJ2-1|TRBV2|TRBD2|NA
TGTGCCAGCAGTGAAGCGCTAGCGGGAGGTAAAGAGCAGTTCTTC
CASSEALAGGKEQFF
>TRBJ2-1|TRBV4-1|TRBD2|NA
TGCGCCAGCAGCCAAGGATACCGACTAGCGGGTGAGCAGTTCTTC
CASSQGYRLAGEQFF
>TRBJ2-7|TRBV28|TRBD1|NA
TGTGCCACCAGTACAGGGGGGCAGGGAGACGAGCAGTACTTC
CATSTGGQGDEQYF
>TRBJ1-1|TRBV6-5|NA|NA
TGTGCCAGCAGTTACTCGAGGCCCCCCACTGAAGCTTTCTTT
CASSYSRPPTEAFF
>TRBJ2-5|TRBV28|TRBD1|NA
TGTGCCAGCAGCCTAGGGGGCAGCCAAGAGACCCAGTACTTC
CASSLGGSQETQYF